This entry is about one T cell receptor (delta chain). This clone has more than one count but fewer than ten. No cognate antigen has been identified for it. Per-base quality was not reported, and no clone a single base away is much larger than it. This same CDR3 is encoded by further DNA sequences in the sample. RNA extraction was carried out with the RNeasy mini kit, and reverse transcription was then done using Superscript III. Multiplex PCR was used to generate CDR3 amplicons, with pooled V-gene forward primers and a constant-region reverse primer carrying Illumina adaptor overhangs. Amplicons were gel-purified, then indexed with Nextera index primers over roughly 8 extra PCR cycles and purified with AMPure XP beads. Sequencing of libraries was performed on an Illumina MiSeq using paired-end 250 bp reads, dual indexing and an approximately 22% PhiX spike-in. As for how the authors treated the data: Reads were quality checked with FastQC, and TRG read pairs were merged with ea-utils fastq-join. IMGT/HighV-QUEST was used to annotate sequences, retaining only productive sequences with an unambiguous V-gene assignment, and each clonotype was defined by an identical CDR3 sequence. VDJtools 1.1.1, tcR 2.2.3, Treemap and vegan Shannon diversity in R 3.4.4 were used for downstream analysis. TCRdb processed the public reads again with the CATT caller, after which rows with matching DNA were combined. The V and J calls come from TCRdb's annotation, not from the publication. This sample holds under 25,000 delta-chain clones; around 28% were observed only once. The ten largest clonotypes hold around 1.4% of the sample.

The sample originates from a study of Vδ1+ human thymocytes listed by TCRdb under 2018. For the study in its entirety: mRNA-level TRG and TRD CDR3 repertoires of highly purified Vdelta1+ thymocytes from young children were characterised as a data resource. Earlier work had validated the multiplex-based CDR3 amplicon strategy against 5'RACE-based methods for generating CDR3 amplicons.

Relative to germline, V is missing 2 bases and J is missing 0 bases, with 20 bases of the junction outside any gene match. Including the terminal cysteine and phenylalanine, the CDR3 comprises 21 residues. Only the CDR3 DNA is retained, 63 bases long and in frame from the first base. The germline V gene gives CDR1 as TSWWSYY and CDR2 as QGS. What the work shows at the level of the full study, not this receptor alone: The thymic TRG and TRD repertoires appeared highly polyclonal, with Gaussian CDR3 length distributions, in contrast to the oligoclonal repertoires of peripheral blood. Numerous TRG clonotypes were shared among donors (up to roughly 7x10^3), while TRD repertoires were essentially private (a maximum of roughly 120 shared). No clustering by age or sex was observed, so analyses did not stratify donors by these variables. Even though sort purity was high, approximately 21% of thymic TRD sequences were Vdelta2 (and few were Vdelta3), which was not the case for the peripheral blood Vdelta1+ controls. Because unexpected Vdelta2 sequences could lead to misinterpretation of bulk repertoire data, the authors recommended using highly purified populations and single-cell validation.

Thymic samples were depleted of alphabeta T cells, then CD3+ TCRVdelta1+ TCRVdelta2- thymocytes were FACS-sorted. A purity of roughly 97% to 99.6% was achieved for sorted Vdelta1+ thymocytes. Thymic specimens were obtained from 8 paediatric patients, aged from roughly 5 days to 16 months, who were undergoing corrective cardiac surgery. Thymic tissue was dispersed, and mononuclear cells were isolated on a Histopaque-1077 density gradient. Staining used anti-TCRVdelta1 clone TS8.2, anti-TCRVdelta2 clone B6, anti-CD3 clone HIT3a and anti-TCRalphabeta clone IP26 antibodies. Input material: Vdelta1+ gamma-delta thymocytes from the thymus. Reading the label with the study, this specimen's cell subset or site is: FACS-sorted CD3+ TCRalphabeta- TCRVdelta1+ TCRVdelta2- thymocytes. The receptor's source is a boy under two years old who had congenital heart surgery. Recombination joined TRDV1 with TRDJ1, and 8 junction bases match TRDD3. The CDR3 protein: CALGEGLPYWGEKSYTDKLIF. The DNA reads as follows: TGTGCTCTTGGGGAAGGTCTGCCCTACTGGGGGGAGAAATCGTACACCGATAAACTCATCTTT.